These 26 T cell receptor beta chains were all obtained from the same sample, sequenced in a study of T-cell reconstitution after alpha-beta-depleted transplantation in children. The TCRbeta library incorporated unique molecular identifiers. Each CDR3 protein is one row after TCRdb ran MiXCR on the PCR reads. The sample includes over 400,000 distinct CDR3 sequences, 43% of them seen just once. Source: PBMCs, taken before TCRalphabeta/CD19-depleted stem cell transplant. These receptors were collected from a girl aged 2 to 9 with aplastic anemia, due to receive a stem cell transplant.

CDR3 sequence (DNA): TGTGCCAGCAGTACACTAGCGGGAGCCTACGAGCAGTACTTC. This sequence encodes CASSTLAGAYEQYF. This rearrangement joins TRBV6-1 to TRBJ2-7; TRBD2 matches 11 bases. Germline CDR1 is MNHNS and CDR2 is SASEGT. The J segment lost 2 bases and the V segment lost 5 bases, leaving 2 bases of the junction unmatched. The CDR3 sequence is 14 residues long.

The rearrangement joins TRBV6-5 to TRBJ2-6; 7 positions agree with TRBD2. Germline values: CDR1 MNHEY, CDR2 SVGAGI. V lost 2 bases, J lost 0 bases, and 1 base stayed unmatched. The CDR3 totals 16 residues. The CDR3 protein is CASSYTGGSGANVLTF. The CDR3 nucleotides are TGTGCCAGCAGTTACACGGGGGGCTCTGGGGCCAACGTCCTGACTTTC.

The chain couples TRBV28 to TRBJ2-1, with D perhaps TRBD2 (8 bases). Trimming shortened V by 3 bases and J by 4 bases, and 13 bases separated the two germline ends. This CDR3 has 15 amino acids. The V gene's germline CDR1 is MDHEN and CDR2 SYDVKM. The CDR3 protein is CASSFRGTSYNEQFF. DNA of the CDR3: TGTGCCAGCAGTTTCAGGGGGACTAGTTACAATGAGCAGTTCTTC.

This clonotype was recorded many times. The chain has TRBV20-1 and TRBJ2-1; D is undetermined. The V gene lost 4 bases and the J gene lost 6 bases, with 13 bases spanning the gap. This CDR3 is built from 13 residues. Looked up from germline, CDR1 is DFQATT and CDR2 is SNEGSKA (reference sequence). This CDR3 is CSATDQSFNEQFF. CDR3 DNA sequence: TGCAGTGCTACGGATCAGAGTTTCAATGAGCAGTTCTTC.

The V gene is TRBV15, the J gene TRBJ2-7; 7 bases are a match to TRBD2. V gave up 8 bases and J gave up 2 bases; unmatched junction bases: 3. This CDR3 has 12 residues. Germline V gene sequence: CDR1 LNHNV, CDR2 YYDKDF (reference sequence). Here the CDR3 reads CATGTTPYEQYF. The DNA of the CDR3 is TGTGCCACCGGGACTACGCCCTACGAGCAGTACTTC.

There are many counts of this clonotype. The chain couples TRBV9 to TRBJ2-2; TRBD2 aligns across 12 bases. CDR3 size: 18 residues. Germline values: CDR1 SGDLS, CDR2 YYNGEE. V lost 4 bases, J lost 6 bases, and 13 bases stayed unmatched. The CDR3 nucleotides are TGTGCCAGCAGCTCCCCACGACTAGCGGGAGATCGGGCCGGGGAGCTGTTTTTT. Residues: CASSSPRLAGDRAGELFF.

This clonotype was seen more than once but under ten times. The J gene is TRBJ1-6, the V gene TRBV11-2, with D tentatively TRBD1 (5 bases). The CDR3 totals 18 residues. The germline V gene has CDR1 SGHAT and CDR2 FQNNGV. The germline V and J ends were trimmed by 1 base and 0 bases, with 13 bases remaining between them. CDR3 DNA: TGTGCCAGCAGCTTAGTCGTGGGGGGTCGCTCCTATAATTCACCCCTCCACTTT. It is translated as CASSLVVGGRSYNSPLHF.

In its sample, this clonotype was seen many times. The V call is TRBV14, the J call TRBJ2-4, with D possibly being TRBD1 or TRBD2 (5 bases each). V shed 1 base and J shed 0 bases, with 16 bases lying between them. CDR1 and CDR2 (germline): SGHDN, FVKESK. The CDR3 runs to 18 residues. DNA of the CDR3: TGTGCCAGCAGCCAAGGTCCAGGGAGAGAGCTAGCCAAAAACATTCAGTACTTC. This gives the protein CASSQGPGRELAKNIQYF.

The chain recombines TRBV20-1 with TRBJ2-1; possible D gene TRBD1, 6 bases. The CDR3 has 16 amino acids. Germline V CDR1 and CDR2: DFQATT, SNEGSKA (reference sequence). Trimming stripped 5 bases from V and 0 bases from J, with 17 bases between. DNA of the CDR3: TGCAGTGCTCACCTTACAGGGTTTAGCTCCTACAATGAGCAGTTCTTC. The encoded protein is CSAHLTGFSSYNEQFF.

Comment on this clonotype: A read error may account for a junction end that differs from germline. This sequence joins TRBV20-1 and TRBJ2-3, with TRBD2 matching 8 bases. CDR3 size: 14 residues. Germline assignment: CDR1 DFQATT and CDR2 SNEGSKA (reference sequence). In DNA, the CDR3 is TGCAGTGCTTTCGGGGGGGCGGGCACATATACGCAGTATTTT. Protein sequence: CSAFGGAGTYTQYF.

The chain carries TRBV20-1 and TRBJ2-2; 11 bases are shared with TRBD2. The CDR3 totals 15 residues. Germline CDR1 and CDR2: DFQATT and SNEGSKA (reference sequence). V trimming: 1 base; J trimming: 6 bases; junction bases outside the gene matches: 4. CDR3 coding DNA: TGCAGTGCTAGAGTAGCGGGGGGGCCCGCCGGGGAGCTGTTTTTT. It translates to CSARVAGGPAGELFF.

This clonotype was recorded a few times. The chain carries TRBV6-6 and TRBJ1-1; TRBD1 might be the D (5 bases). This CDR3 spans 13 amino acids. V dropped 8 bases and J dropped 0 bases, with 10 bases sitting between them. Germline V gene data show CDR1 as MNHNY and CDR2 as SVGAGI (reference sequence). The CDR3 loop is CASGPGMNTEAFF. The CDR3 DNA is TGTGCCAGCGGCCCAGGGATGAACACTGAAGCTTTCTTT.

The chain carries TRBV5-1 and TRBJ2-7; 10 bases align to TRBD2. V was pared by 0 bases and J by 3 bases, with 6 bases of the junction left unmatched. Germline loops: CDR1 SGHRS, CDR2 YFSETQ. This CDR3 has 16 amino acids. Here the CDR3 DNA reads TGCGCCAGCAGCTTGGAGGCTAGCGGGAGTGGCTACGAGCAGTACTTC. It translates to CASSLEASGSGYEQYF.

In its sample, this clonotype was seen a few times. The J gene is TRBJ1-2, the V gene TRBV5-1; weak D call: TRBD1 (6 bases). V lost 0 bases, J lost 8 bases, and 17 bases lay in between. CDR1 and CDR2 from the germline V gene are SGHRS and YFSETQ. The CDR3 covers 15 residues. The CDR3 DNA follows: TGCGCCAGCAGCTTGGGGACAGAACCCGGTCTGGGCTACACCTTC. This translates into CASSLGTEPGLGYTF.

This clonotype was recorded once. The chain is built from TRBV20-1 and TRBJ2-2; 8 nucleotides line up with TRBD1. This CDR3 spans 16 amino acids. CDR1 and CDR2 from the germline V gene are DFQATT and SNEGSKA (reference sequence). Germline trimming cut 5 bases from V and 5 bases from J; bases unmatched to any gene: 13. CDR3 nucleotide sequence: TGCAGTGCTCAAAGGGCAGGGGGCTTCGGGACCGGGGAGCTGTTTTTT. Its translation is CSAQRAGGFGTGELFF.

The chain is built from TRBV30 and TRBJ1-2; maybe TRBD1 (5 bases). This CDR3 is 16 amino acids long. Per the germline V gene, CDR1 is GTSNPN and CDR2 is SVGIG (reference sequence). V shed 3 bases and J shed 0 bases, with 17 bases lying between them. The DNA of the CDR3 is TGTGCCTGGAGACCCTACCGGGACCCACCTAACTATGGCTACACCTTC. Protein product: CAWRPYRDPPNYGYTF.

This clonotype has at least ten counts. J is TRBJ2-3 and V is TRBV29-1; D is perhaps TRBD2 (6 bases). The V and J ends lost 3 bases and 3 bases respectively, with 10 bases between them. The CDR3 contains 13 residues. Per germline, CDR1 SQVTM and CDR2 ANQGSEA. The CDR3: CSVEGRTTDTQYF. For the CDR3, the DNA is TGCAGCGTTGAGGGGAGGACGACAGATACGCAGTATTTT.

This chain links TRBV20-1 with TRBJ2-1; D might be TRBD2 (5 bases). The CDR3 extends over 14 amino acids. Germline CDR1 is DFQATT and CDR2 is SNEGSKA (reference sequence). V was pared by 3 bases and J by 5 bases, with 14 bases between. Here the CDR3 DNA reads TGCAGTGCTAGGGAGATTACTAGAAACAATGAGCAGTTCTTC. Translation gives CSAREITRNNEQFF.

In this sample, this clonotype turned up many times. V gene TRBV12-3 or TRBV12-4 combines with J gene TRBJ1-5, with D possibly being TRBD1 (6 bases). The ends were cut back, 4 bases at V and 3 bases at J, with 10 bases in the middle. CDR3 length: 14 amino acids. Written as DNA, the CDR3 is TGTGCCAGCAGTTCTACAGGGATCAATCAGCCCCAGCATTTT. It is translated as CASSSTGINQPQHF.

The chain combines TRBV7-2 with TRBJ2-3, with 7 positions matching TRBD2. J gave up 4 bases and V 0 bases, and 4 bases lay outside the gene matches. Germline loops: CDR1 SGHTA, CDR2 FQGNSA. This CDR3 is 15 amino acids long. The CDR3 DNA reads as TGTGCCAGCAGCTTAGCGGGAGGGCCCCCAGATACGCAGTATTTT. This encodes CASSLAGGPPDTQYF.

With respect to this clonotype: A read error may account for a junction end that differs from germline. The chain employs TRBV5-1 and TRBJ2-1; possibly TRBD1 for D (5 bases). The germline V gene has CDR1 SGHRS and CDR2 YFSETQ. This CDR3 is built from 12 residues. The CDR3 nucleotides are TGTGCCAGCAGTCTCAGGGTTAATGAGCAGTTCTTC. Encoded protein: CASSLRVNEQFF.

In this sample, this clonotype turned up many times. The chain recombines TRBV7-9 with TRBJ2-7; D is uncertain. Trimming took off 3 bases at V and 0 bases at J, with 12 bases between the two ends. The CDR3 spans 15 residues. CDR1 is SEHNR and CDR2 is FQNEAQ in the germline V gene (reference sequence). The CDR3 reads CASSFGDKSSYEQYF. CDR3 coding DNA: TGTGCCAGCAGCTTCGGAGATAAGAGCTCCTACGAGCAGTACTTC.

This clonotype has ten or more counts. The V gene is TRBV5-5, the J gene TRBJ2-5; TRBD1 might be the D (5 bases). This CDR3 contains 12 residues. Trimming removed 6 bases from V and 3 bases from J, with 9 bases in between. CDR1 and CDR2 (germline): SGHKS, YYEKEE (reference sequence). DNA for the CDR3: TGTGCCAGCATATCAGGGAAAGAGACCCAGTACTTC. This translates into CASISGKETQYF.

The chain is built from TRBV4-1 and TRBJ2-1; 10 positions agree with TRBD2. Germline trimming cut 7 bases from V and 6 bases from J; bases unmatched to any gene: 9. Germline CDR1 is MGHRA and CDR2 is YSYEKL. The CDR3 consists of 15 residues. As DNA, the CDR3 is TGCGCCAGCACCTTAGCGGGAGGAGGGGCCAATGAGCAGTTCTTC. Protein sequence: CASTLAGGGANEQFF.

CDR3 nucleotide sequence: TGCGCCAGCAGCTTGGAGGCCCTTTCCGGAGATACGCAGTATTTT. It is translated as CASSLEALSGDTQYF. This chain connects TRBV5-1 to TRBJ2-3, with D hard to call. CDR3 length equals 15 residues. V lost 0 bases and J lost 5, with 13 bases in between. Per germline, CDR1 SGHRS and CDR2 YFSETQ.

The chain recombines TRBV11-1 with TRBJ2-3; D is unresolved. Trimming removed 5 bases at V and 4 bases at J, with 7 bases between. The CDR3 is 12 residues long. Germline CDR1 is SGHAT and CDR2 is FQDESV (reference sequence). CDR3 residues: CASSPYSDTQYF. The CDR3 nucleotides are TGTGCCAGCAGCCCCTATTCAGATACGCAGTATTTT.